The source of this TCR beta chain is a study of blood T cell repertoires in COVID-19 (dated by TCRdb to about 2020). With regard to the full study: Samples covering the acute and convalescent phases of COVID-19 were provided by collaborators in the United States, Italy and Spain. Where HLA class I and class II types were available, the types were taken from metadata supplied by the sample provider, not from assay-based typing. The samples were drawn from two sources: the first 160 participants of the ongoing ImmuneRACE study, and some 1,300 subjects contributed by 6 global collaborators. The prospective study material was composed of cDNA or gDNA derived from T cells, B-cell-depleted T cells, or PBMCs. The repertoires were released in a freely available public database intended as a resource for research on the immune response to SARS-CoV-2. Subjects who had been exposed to COVID-19, were actively infected with it, or had recovered from it provided the deeply sampled blood TCRbeta repertoires that made up the dataset. The sample metadata nearly always contained a de-identified subject ID, COVID-19 status, age in years and sex.

The CDR3 starts with the cysteine, ends with the phenylalanine, and has 18 residues. Just CDR3 DNA is preserved here, 54 bases in frame from base 1. Notes on this clone: Which antigen it targets is not known. Base qualities are not at hand, and no much larger clone is one base apart.

Paper-wide results and their limitations: How much clinical and demographic metadata was included differed by source and by participant, and the metadata was provided uncurated.

Each collaborating institution followed its own protocols to collect whole blood in K2EDTA tubes. For TCRbeta analysis, collaborator samples were shipped as frozen whole blood, as isolated PBMCs, or as DNA extracted from either sample type. TCRbeta CDR3 regions were amplified from genomic DNA using the immunoSEQ Assay, a bias-controlled multiplex PCR. Per the source publication's procedure: The number of nucleated cells in each sample was estimated from the amplification of reference gene primers within the assay. To quantify the absolute abundance of each unique TCRbeta CDR3 rearrangement, sequence reads were collapsed and filtered. For each sample, productive Simpson clonality was calculated as the square root of Simpson's diversity index over productive rearrangements. TCRdb's version of the immuneACCESS table is confined to in-frame rearrangements and falls short of the full clone set. An unresolved V gene accounts for under half of the shortfall where checked; the remainder is of unknown origin. V and J calls and clone size follow that table, whereas D and trimming were derived from the DNA. This sample gives hundreds of thousands of clones in total; roughly 90% of them show up just once. The top ten clones comprise around 13% of the sample.

Here the chain combines TRBV1 and TRBJ1-5. TRBV1 is marked as a pseudogene. The clonotype was recovered from a woman between 55 and 75 years old with acute or convalescent COVID-19. Sequenced input: peripheral blood. The CDR3 region has the sequence CTSSRPLRTDPGEKPQHF. At the DNA level, the sequence is TGCACCAGCAGCCGGCCCTTAAGGACGGACCCCGGGGAGAAGCCCCAGCATTTT.